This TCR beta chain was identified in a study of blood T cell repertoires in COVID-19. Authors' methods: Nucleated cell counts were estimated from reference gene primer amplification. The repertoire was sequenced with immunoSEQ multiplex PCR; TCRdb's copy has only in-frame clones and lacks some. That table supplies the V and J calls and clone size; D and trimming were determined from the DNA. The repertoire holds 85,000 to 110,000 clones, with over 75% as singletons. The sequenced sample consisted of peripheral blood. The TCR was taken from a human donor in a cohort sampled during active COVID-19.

The chain's CDR3 is CASSLDGQAYQPQHF. The CDR3 DNA reads TGTGCCAGCAGCTTAGATGGCCAGGCCTATCAGCCCCAGCATTTT. The chain combines TRBV11-2 with TRBJ1-5; no reliable D call. The germline V gene encodes CDR1 SGHAT and CDR2 FQNNGV. The CDR3 is 15 amino acids. Trimming removed 0 bases from V and 5 bases from J, with 11 bases in between.